The clone carrying this T cell receptor (beta chain) was counted a single time. What it recognizes is unknown. This entry belongs to a study of cytomegalovirus exposure and HLA in healthy donors. Broader study findings: Trimming of TCR beta V- and J-genes showed a link, identified in a later analysis, to a missense DCLRE1C variant. In an earlier analysis, most TCR beta V segments were productive about 87% or about 30% of the time. Further analysis was carried out later, and it showed several of the most significant clusters appearing linked to common viral pathogens.

With 60 Vbeta and 13 Jbeta primers, the PCR was carried out. Sequencing used immunoSEQ multiplex PCR; TCRdb keeps in-frame clones, though not all of them. The repertoire holds nearly 200,000 clones, over 60% seen once, with roughly 2% in the top ten. Germline V lookup: CDR1 SGHTA, CDR2 FQGNSA. Trimming took off 1 base at V and 3 bases at J, with 18 bases between the two ends. The CDR3 is made up of 17 amino acids. Sequences were obtained from PBMCs. The gene calls are TRBV7-2 and TRBJ1-1, with D tentatively TRBD1 (6 bases). The origin of this receptor is a woman aged 30 to 39 in good health and CMV-seropositive. The CDR3 protein is CASSLGGGRRSDTEAFF. The CDR3 DNA reads TGTGCCAGCAGCTTAGGGGGGGGGCGCAGGTCGGACACTGAAGCTTTCTTT.